The clone carrying this T cell receptor (beta chain) was counted a single time. The record originates from a study of shared clonotypes between healthy human individuals. CDR1 and CDR2 from the germline V gene are LGHNA and YSLEER. The CDR3 has 18 residues. V was clipped by 1 base and J by 2 bases, with 19 bases between them. Authors' data handling: Quality scores were absent from the junction-only immunoSEQ sequences, so filtering differed. Method: immunoSEQ multiplex PCR; TCRdb's copy keeps in-frame clones and lacks some. From that table come the V and J calls and clone size; the DNA was used to work out D and trimming. The sample yields about 2 million clones, less than 95% seen once. The naive CD8 subset, CD45RO-negative cells positively selected for CCR7, excluded terminally differentiated effector memory CD45RA+ cells. The donors were adults (healthy and HIV-negative) with no recent acute infections or vaccinations.

The clonotype was recovered from a man younger than 35 in good health. The sequenced sample was naive CD8+ T cells sorted from blood. This rearrangement joins TRBV4-3 to TRBJ2-3; D might be TRBD2 (6 bases). CDR3: CASSQVTGRRQNTDTQYF. CDR3 DNA: TGCGCCAGCAGCCAAGTAACCGGGAGACGACAAAACACAGATACGCAGTATTTT.